The rows below give T cell receptor beta chains drawn from one sample of a study of control samples from healthy donors and cancer patients. Assay: immunoSEQ multiplex PCR; the TCRdb copy retains only in-frame clones and omits some. The table lists some 120,000 clones, 87% of them singletons, with 1.5% to 2% in the top ten. Sequencing used blood. All receptors come from a man aged 18-30 years in good health. The CDR3 runs from the conserved cysteine through the conserved F or W. D genes are given only for firm matches. The size field is filled for only some rows; it gives once, few, many or a size class.

abundance	v_gene	d_gene	j_gene	CDR3aa	CDR3nt
NA	TRBV7-2	TRBD2	TRBJ2-7	CASSFGTSGLNEQYF	TGTGCCAGCAGCTTCGGGACTAGCGGTTTGAACGAGCAGTACTTC
NA	TRBV18	TRBD1	TRBJ1-1	CASSPGTGSTEAFF	TGTGCCAGCTCCCCAGGGACAGGTAGTACTGAAGCTTTCTTT
NA	TRBV5-1	NA	TRBJ1-6	CASSLDGYSPLHF	TGCGCCAGCAGCTTGGACGGATATTCACCCCTCCACTTT
NA	TRBV3-1/TRBV3-2	NA	TRBJ2-1	CASRLLGGTSNEQFF	TGTGCCAGCAGACTATTGGGGGGTACCTCCAATGAGCAGTTCTTC
many	TRBV5-1	TRBD2	TRBJ2-1	CASSFLLAGAVNEQFF	TGCGCCAGCAGCTTCCTGTTAGCGGGAGCGGTCAATGAGCAGTTCTTC
NA	TRBV18	TRBD2	TRBJ2-7	CASSLGGGGLAPYEQYF	TGTGCCAGCTCGCTAGGGGGGGGAGGACTAGCCCCCTACGAGCAGTACTTC
NA	TRBV7-2	NA	TRBJ2-1	CASSENREGEQFF	TGTGCCAGCAGCGAAAACAGGGAGGGTGAGCAGTTCTTC
NA	TRBV7-2	NA	TRBJ1-2	CASSLAMGGYTF	TGTGCCAGCAGCTTAGCAATGGGTGGCTACACCTTC
once	TRBV28	NA	TRBJ2-7	CASGDYYEQYF	TGTGCCAGCGGGGATTACTACGAGCAGTACTTC
few	TRBV6-5	NA	TRBJ1-6	CASSSPGPSGSPLHF	TGTGCCAGCAGTTCACCCGGCCCTTCGGGATCACCCCTCCACTTT
NA	TRBV4-1	TRBD2	TRBJ2-1	CASSRPSGRLDEQFF	TGCGCCAGCAGCCGCCCTAGCGGGAGGTTGGATGAGCAGTTCTTC
NA	TRBV19	NA	TRBJ1-1	CASSTVRVNTEAFF	TGTGCCAGTTCGACTGTTAGGGTGAACACTGAAGCTTTCTTT
NA	TRBV30	NA	TRBJ1-2	CAWTPNQGPRDYGYTF	TGTGCCTGGACGCCCAACCAGGGACCCCGCGACTATGGCTACACCTTC
NA	TRBV5-1	NA	TRBJ2-1	CASSLAEVYNEQFF	TGCGCCAGCAGCTTGGCCGAGGTCTACAATGAGCAGTTCTTC
NA	TRBV24-1	NA	TRBJ2-7	CATRGEARVYEQYF	TGTGCCACTCGAGGGGAAGCCCGGGTGTACGAGCAGTACTTC
NA	TRBV19	NA	TRBJ2-1	CASSGWTSGTISTQFF	TGTGCCAGTAGTGGTTGGACATCCGGGACCATCTCCACCCAGTTCTTC
NA	TRBV30	TRBD1	TRBJ2-7	CAWSATLTGDEQYF	TGTGCCTGGAGTGCGACTCTAACAGGGGACGAGCAGTACTTC
NA	TRBV6-2/TRBV6-3	NA	TRBJ1-1	CASSYSEVTEAFF	TGTGCCAGCAGTTACTCCGAGGTAACTGAAGCTTTCTTT
once	TRBV14	NA	TRBJ2-1	CASSQVGTDVYNEQFF	TGTGCCAGCAGCCAAGTAGGGACGGACGTCTACAATGAGCAGTTCTTC
NA	TRBV18	NA	TRBJ2-1	CASSQTVGAGSYNEQFF	TGTGCCAGCTCACAGACCGTCGGGGCGGGATCCTACAATGAGCAGTTCTTC
NA	TRBV12-3/TRBV12-4	NA	TRBJ2-7	CASSLGSEQYF	TGTGCCAGCAGTTTGGGGTCAGAGCAGTACTTC
NA	TRBV5-1	TRBD1	TRBJ2-7	CASSLAQWTGRDEQYF	TGCGCCAGCAGCTTGGCCCAGTGGACAGGGCGCGACGAGCAGTACTTC
few	TRBV14	TRBD1	TRBJ2-3	CASRRTGGALDTQYF	TGTGCCAGCAGACGGACAGGGGGCGCGTTGGATACGCAGTATTTT
NA	TRBV28	NA	TRBJ2-7	CASSLWRAMDPNEQYF	TGTGCCAGCAGTTTATGGAGGGCGATGGATCCGAACGAGCAGTACTTC
NA	TRBV6-5	NA	TRBJ1-1	CASSYSSISMNTEAFF	TGTGCCAGCAGTTACTCCAGTATCTCTATGAACACTGAAGCTTTCTTT
NA	TRBV29-1	NA	TRBJ2-3	CSVEFPDTQYF	TGCAGCGTTGAATTCCCAGATACGCAGTATTTT
NA	TRBV7-2	NA	TRBJ1-1	CASSLGVWVQAFF	TGTGCCAGCAGCTTAGGGGTATGGGTTCAAGCTTTCTTT
NA	TRBV9	TRBD1	TRBJ1-1	CASSVVDRSVTEAFF	TGTGCCAGCAGTGTTGTGGACAGGTCCGTCACTGAAGCTTTCTTT
NA	TRBV19	TRBD1	TRBJ1-1	CASSIFTGGVTEAFF	TGTGCCAGTAGTATATTTACAGGGGGCGTCACTGAAGCTTTCTTT
once	TRBV7-9	TRBD1	TRBJ2-5	CASSPEGQGAAETQYF	TGTGCCAGCAGCCCAGAGGGACAGGGGGCGGCAGAGACCCAGTACTTC
NA	TRBV10-3	NA	TRBJ2-7	CAISPQPYEQYF	TGTGCCATCAGCCCCCAACCGTACGAGCAGTACTTC
NA	TRBV9	NA	TRBJ1-4	CASSVAGRDEKLFF	TGTGCCAGCAGCGTAGCGGGGCGGGATGAAAAACTGTTTTTT
NA	TRBV7-2	NA	TRBJ1-2	CASSLDRGNYGYTF	TGTGCCAGCAGCCTGGACAGAGGGAACTATGGCTACACCTTC
NA	TRBV6-2/TRBV6-3	TRBD1	TRBJ2-7	CASSLDRVSDHTYEQYF	TGTGCCAGCAGCCTCGACAGGGTAAGCGATCATACCTACGAGCAGTACTTC
NA	TRBV6-5	NA	TRBJ2-5	CASSYPNQETQYF	TGTGCCAGCAGTTACCCAAACCAAGAGACCCAGTACTTC
many	TRBV7-3	TRBD1	TRBJ2-1	CASSVNPGTGEQFF	TGTGCCAGCAGCGTTAACCCAGGGACAGGTGAGCAGTTCTTC
NA	TRBV2	NA	TRBJ1-2	CASSELYGYTF	TGTGCCAGCAGTGAGTTGTATGGCTACACCTTC